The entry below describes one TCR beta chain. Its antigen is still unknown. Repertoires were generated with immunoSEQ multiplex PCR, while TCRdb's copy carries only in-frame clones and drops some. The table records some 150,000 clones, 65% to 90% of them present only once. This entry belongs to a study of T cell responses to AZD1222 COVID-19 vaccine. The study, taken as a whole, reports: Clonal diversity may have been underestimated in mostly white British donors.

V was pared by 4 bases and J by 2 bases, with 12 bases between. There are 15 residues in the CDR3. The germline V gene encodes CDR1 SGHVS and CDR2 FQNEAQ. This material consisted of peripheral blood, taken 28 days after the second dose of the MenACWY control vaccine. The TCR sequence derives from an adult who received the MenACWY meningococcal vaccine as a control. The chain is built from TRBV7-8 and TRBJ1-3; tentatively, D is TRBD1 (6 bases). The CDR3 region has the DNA TGTGCCAGCAGCTCGGGACATTCCACTGGAAACACCATATATTTT. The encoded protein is CASSSGHSTGNTIYF.